Reported below is one TCR beta chain. The antigen remains undetermined. The CDR3 is made up of 14 amino acids. CDR1 is LNHNV, CDR2 YYDKDF, per germline (reference sequence). The V end lost 5 bases, the J end lost 1 base, and 8 bases lay between the germline ends. This specimen belongs to a study of blood T cells in healthy people across ages. Notes on the study in general: Estimates of diversity drawn from one million T cells were considered underestimates.

Alongside a J-beta primer mix, a sample-barcoded 5' primer served in a second PCR lasting roughly 6 to 11 cycles. Template switching added a 12-random-nucleotide identifier to every cDNA molecule. Per-sample output comprised a minimum of 2.5 million paired-end reads containing CDR3. TCRdb called the 5' RACE reads again in MiXCR, with one record for every CDR3 protein. The sample includes about 1.1 million distinct CDR3 sequences, roughly two fifths of them seen just once. This TCR was recovered from a man aged 18 to 29 in good health. The sample comprised blood. This chain connects TRBV15 to TRBJ2-2; D not resolved. CDR3 in amino acids: CATSLQMNTGELFF. Written as DNA, the CDR3 is TGTGCCACCAGCCTCCAGATGAACACCGGGGAGCTGTTTTTT.